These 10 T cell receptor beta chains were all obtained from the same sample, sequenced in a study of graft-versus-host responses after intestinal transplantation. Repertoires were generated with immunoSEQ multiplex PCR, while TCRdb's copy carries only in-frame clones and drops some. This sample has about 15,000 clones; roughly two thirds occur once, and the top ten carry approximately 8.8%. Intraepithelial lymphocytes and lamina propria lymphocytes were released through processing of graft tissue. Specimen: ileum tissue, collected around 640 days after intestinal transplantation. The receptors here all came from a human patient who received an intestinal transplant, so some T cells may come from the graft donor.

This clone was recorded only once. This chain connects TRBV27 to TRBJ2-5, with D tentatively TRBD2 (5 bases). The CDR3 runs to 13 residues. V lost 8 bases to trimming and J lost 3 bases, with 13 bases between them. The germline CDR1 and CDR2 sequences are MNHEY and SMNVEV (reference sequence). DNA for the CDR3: TGTGCCAGCCGATTCATGGGAGAAGAGACCCAGTACTTC. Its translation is CASRFMGEETQYF.

The CDR3 region has the DNA TGCAGCGTGAAAGTTCGGGTCGACGATTCTGGCTACACCTTC. Translating gives CSVKVRVDDSGYTF. The rearrangement uses TRBV29-1 and TRBJ1-2; D call uncertain. Germline V gene sequence: CDR1 SQVTM, CDR2 ANQGSEA. The V end was cut by 6 bases, the J end by 7 bases, with 21 bases between. The CDR3 has 14 residues.

The CDR3 DNA reads TGTGCCAGCAGCTTAGGACTAGCGGGGCCCAAAAACATTCAGTACTTC. Its protein is CASSLGLAGPKNIQYF. The gene calls are TRBV7-2 and TRBJ2-4; TRBD2 matches 11 bases. The CDR3 is 16 amino acids. With 1 base clipped from V and 2 bases from J, the junction kept 1 base outside the gene matches. The germline V gene encodes CDR1 SGHTA and CDR2 FQGNSA.

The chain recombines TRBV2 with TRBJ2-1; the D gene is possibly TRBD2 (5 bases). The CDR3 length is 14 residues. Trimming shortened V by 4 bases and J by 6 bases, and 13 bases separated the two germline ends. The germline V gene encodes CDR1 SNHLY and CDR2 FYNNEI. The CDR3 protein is CASSGGSAGNEQFF. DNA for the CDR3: TGTGCCAGCAGTGGAGGGTCGGCGGGCAATGAGCAGTTCTTC.

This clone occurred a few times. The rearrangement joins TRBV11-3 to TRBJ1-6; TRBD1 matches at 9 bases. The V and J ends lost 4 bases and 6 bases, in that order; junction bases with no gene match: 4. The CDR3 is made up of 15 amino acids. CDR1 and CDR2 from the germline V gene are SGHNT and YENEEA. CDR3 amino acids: CASSSGQGPNSPLHF. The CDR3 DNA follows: TGTGCCAGCAGCTCGGGACAGGGCCCTAATTCACCCCTCCACTTT.

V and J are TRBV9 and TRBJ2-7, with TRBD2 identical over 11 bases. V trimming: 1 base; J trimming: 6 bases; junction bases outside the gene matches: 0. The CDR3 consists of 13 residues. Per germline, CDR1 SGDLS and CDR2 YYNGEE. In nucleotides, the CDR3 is TGTGCCAGCAGCGTAACTAGCGGGGGCGAGCAGTACTTC. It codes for CASSVTSGGEQYF.

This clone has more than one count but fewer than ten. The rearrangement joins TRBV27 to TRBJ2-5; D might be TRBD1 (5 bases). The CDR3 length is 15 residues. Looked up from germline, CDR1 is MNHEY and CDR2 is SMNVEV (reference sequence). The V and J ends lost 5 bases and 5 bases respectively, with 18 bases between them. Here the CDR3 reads CASSPDPRGHETQYF. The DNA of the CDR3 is TGTGCCAGCAGTCCGGACCCAAGGGGCCATGAGACCCAGTACTTC.

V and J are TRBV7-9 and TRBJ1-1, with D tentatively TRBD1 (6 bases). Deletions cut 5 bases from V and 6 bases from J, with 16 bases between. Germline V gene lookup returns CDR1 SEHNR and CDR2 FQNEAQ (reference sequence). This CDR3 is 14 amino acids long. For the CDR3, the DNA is TGTGCCAGCAGCCCTTACAGGGAAAATGCTGAAGCTTTCTTT. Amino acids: CASSPYRENAEAFF.

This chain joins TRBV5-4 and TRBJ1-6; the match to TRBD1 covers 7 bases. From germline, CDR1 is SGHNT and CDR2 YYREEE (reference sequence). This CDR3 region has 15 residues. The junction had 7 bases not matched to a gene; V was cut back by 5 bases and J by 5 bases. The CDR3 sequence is CASRQEGANNSPLHF. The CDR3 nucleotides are TGTGCCAGCAGACAGGAGGGGGCAAATAATTCACCCCTCCACTTT. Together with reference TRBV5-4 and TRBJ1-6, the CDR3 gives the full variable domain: ETGVTQSPTHLIKTRGQQVTLRCSSQSGHNTVSWYQQALGQGPQFIFQYYREEENGRGNFPPRFSGLQFPNYSSELNVNALELDDSALYLCASRQEGANNSPLHFGNGTRLTVT.

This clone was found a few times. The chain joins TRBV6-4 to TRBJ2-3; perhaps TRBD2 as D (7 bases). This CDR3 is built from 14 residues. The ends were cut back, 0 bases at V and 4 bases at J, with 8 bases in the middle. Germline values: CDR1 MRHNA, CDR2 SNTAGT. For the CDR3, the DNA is TGTGCCAGCAGTGACTCGGGGGGGCCAGATACGCAGTATTTT. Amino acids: CASSDSGGPDTQYF.